These T cell receptor beta chains were read from a single sample in a study of blood T cell repertoires in COVID-19. Repertoires were generated with immunoSEQ multiplex PCR, while TCRdb's copy carries only in-frame clones and drops some. The table has some 340,000 clones, roughly four fifths seen once. The sample was PBMCs or T cells enriched from blood (not recorded which). Receptors were obtained from a woman aged 50 to 65 who had recovered from COVID-19. CDR3s include the opening cysteine and the closing phenylalanine or tryptophan. Each record gives: clone size, V gene, J gene, D gene, CDR3 protein, CDR3 DNA. D genes are given only for firm matches. A row's size may be missing; if present it is once, few, many or a size class.

NA	TRBV12-3/TRBV12-4	TRBJ2-7	NA	CASSSDYYEQYF	TGTGCCAGCAGTTCAGACTACTACGAGCAGTACTTC
NA	TRBV7-2	TRBJ1-5	NA	CASSQGIQGNQPQHF	TGTGCCAGCAGCCAAGGGATACAGGGCAATCAGCCCCAGCATTTT
few	TRBV5-4	TRBJ1-2	TRBD1	CASSLNQGAGGYTF	TGTGCCAGCAGCTTAAATCAGGGGGCGGGTGGCTACACCTTC
NA	TRBV5-1	TRBJ1-2	NA	CASRQPGLNYGYTF	TGCGCCAGCCGTCAACCAGGGCTAAACTATGGCTACACCTTC
NA	TRBV11-3	TRBJ2-7	TRBD2	CASSLDICGTSGSYEQYF	TGTGCCAGCAGCTTAGATATTTGTGGGACTAGCGGGAGCTACGAGCAGTACTTC
NA	TRBV7-8	TRBJ2-7	TRBD2	CASRPNSPSGGFSHEQYF	TGTGCCAGCAGGCCTAACTCCCCTAGCGGGGGATTTTCCCACGAGCAGTACTTC
NA	TRBV5-6	TRBJ2-1	NA	CASSSGPGQYNNEQFF	TGTGCCAGCAGCTCGGGGCCCGGACAGTATAACAATGAGCAGTTCTTC
NA	TRBV7-2	TRBJ1-1	NA	CASSLGRENTEAFF	TGTGCCAGCAGCTTAGGTAGAGAGAACACTGAAGCTTTCTTT
once	TRBV6-5	TRBJ1-2	NA	CASMSQGPGYTF	TGTGCCAGCATGAGTCAGGGGCCTGGCTACACCTTC
NA	TRBV4-3	TRBJ1-1	NA	CASSQGRENTEAFF	TGCGCCAGCAGCCAAGGTCGGGAAAACACTGAAGCTTTCTTT
NA	TRBV11-3	TRBJ1-3	TRBD1	CASSLITGANTIYF	TGTGCCAGCAGCTTAATTACAGGGGCAAACACCATATATTTT
NA	TRBV6-5	TRBJ2-1	NA	CASRRLEARYEQFF	TGTGCCAGCAGAAGACTAGAGGCTCGCTATGAGCAGTTCTTC
few	TRBV5-6	TRBJ1-5	NA	CASSTKQGNQPQHF	TGTGCCAGCAGCACTAAGCAGGGGAATCAGCCCCAGCATTTT
NA	TRBV6-1	TRBJ2-7	TRBD1	CASSEGQGAIYEQYF	TGTGCCAGCAGTGAAGGACAGGGGGCAATCTACGAGCAGTACTTC
NA	TRBV3-1/TRBV3-2	TRBJ1-1	TRBD1	CASSTGTGGTEAFF	TGTGCCAGCAGCACCGGGACAGGGGGCACTGAAGCTTTCTTT
NA	TRBV6-1	TRBJ1-4	TRBD1	CASSERAGGVEKLFF	TGTGCCAGCAGTGAAAGGGCAGGGGGCGTTGAAAAACTGTTTTTT
NA	TRBV5-1	TRBJ1-4	TRBD1	CASSEGADALLNEKLFF	TGCGCCAGCAGCGAGGGGGCGGACGCCCTACTTAATGAAAAACTGTTTTTT
NA	TRBV10-3	TRBJ1-2	TRBD1	CAISGQGAMGYTF	TGTGCCATCAGTGGACAGGGGGCGATGGGCTACACCTTC
NA	TRBV10-3	TRBJ2-7	TRBD1	CALGQGTYEQYF	TGTGCCCTAGGACAGGGGACCTACGAGCAGTACTTC
few	TRBV19	TRBJ1-2	TRBD1	CASETGGARGNGYTF	TGTGCCAGTGAAACAGGGGGCGCGCGGGGGAATGGCTACACCTTC
NA	TRBV27	TRBJ1-1	TRBD1	CASSTGDGNTEAFF	TGTGCCAGCAGTACAGGGGACGGGAACACTGAAGCTTTCTTT
NA	TRBV30	TRBJ2-5	TRBD1	CAWSQGQHTKETQYF	TGTGCCTGGTCACAGGGGCAGCACACCAAAGAGACCCAGTACTTC
NA	TRBV14	TRBJ2-2	TRBD1	CASSKLGQANTGELFF	TGTGCCAGCAGCAAGTTAGGACAGGCGAACACCGGGGAGCTGTTTTTT
once	TRBV9	TRBJ2-5	NA	CASSVGQAEETQYF	TGTGCCAGCAGCGTGGGGCAGGCGGAAGAGACCCAGTACTTC
once	TRBV12-3/TRBV12-4	TRBJ1-6	TRBD1	CASRRIQGRPLHF	TGTGCCAGCAGGCGGATACAGGGGAGGCCCCTCCACTTT
NA	TRBV6-5	TRBJ1-1	TRBD1	CASSYGQGAFEAFF	TGTGCCAGCAGTTACGGGCAGGGGGCTTTTGAAGCTTTCTTT
once	TRBV18	TRBJ1-1	NA	CASSPGTSEAFF	TGTGCCAGCTCACCAGGGACTTCTGAAGCTTTCTTT
NA	TRBV9	TRBJ1-1	NA	CASSVNGGVNTEAFF	TGTGCCAGCAGCGTAAACGGGGGAGTGAACACTGAAGCTTTCTTT
NA	TRBV6-5	TRBJ2-1	TRBD2	CASRYPGLAGTNEQFF	TGTGCCAGCAGATACCCGGGACTAGCGGGGACCAATGAGCAGTTCTTC
NA	TRBV7-6	TRBJ2-1	NA	CASSHPKEVSYNEQFF	TGTGCCAGCAGCCACCCCAAAGAGGTCTCCTACAATGAGCAGTTCTTC
NA	TRBV19	TRBJ2-1	NA	CASSNWESSYNEQFF	TGTGCCAGTAGTAACTGGGAGAGCTCCTACAATGAGCAGTTCTTC
NA	TRBV18	TRBJ1-5	NA	CASSLTGMNNQPQHF	TGTGCCAGCTCACTTACAGGGATGAACAATCAGCCCCAGCATTTT
once	TRBV7-8	TRBJ1-1	TRBD1	CASSEGPGGPEAFF	TGTGCCAGCAGCGAAGGCCCAGGGGGCCCTGAAGCTTTCTTT
NA	TRBV11-3	TRBJ2-3	NA	CASSLGTGFGTDTQYF	TGTGCCAGCAGCTTAGGTACAGGGTTTGGCACAGATACGCAGTATTTT